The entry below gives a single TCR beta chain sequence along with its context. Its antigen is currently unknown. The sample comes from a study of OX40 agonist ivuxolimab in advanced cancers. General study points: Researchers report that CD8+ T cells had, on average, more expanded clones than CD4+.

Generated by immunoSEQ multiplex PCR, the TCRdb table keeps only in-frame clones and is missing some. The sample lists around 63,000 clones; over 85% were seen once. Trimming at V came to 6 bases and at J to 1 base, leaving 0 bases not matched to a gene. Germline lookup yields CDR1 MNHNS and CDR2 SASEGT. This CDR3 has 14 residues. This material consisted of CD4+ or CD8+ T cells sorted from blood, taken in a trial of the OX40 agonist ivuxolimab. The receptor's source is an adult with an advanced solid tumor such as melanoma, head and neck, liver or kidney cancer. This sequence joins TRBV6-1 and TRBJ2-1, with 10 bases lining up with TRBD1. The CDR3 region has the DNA TGTGCCAGCAGGGGACAGGGGTCCTACAATGAGCAGTTCTTC. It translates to CASRGQGSYNEQFF.